This entry features one T cell receptor beta chain sequence. Each CDR3 protein gets one entry after TCRdb re-called the RT-PCR reads with MiXCR. The sample holds 500,000 to 600,000 distinct CDR3 sequences, roughly 10% seen once. These data belong to a study of response to subunit inactivated influenza vaccine. The V gene lost 4 bases and the J gene lost 12 bases, with 22 bases spanning the gap. The CDR3 consists of 14 residues. These data were likewise used in another study, on T cells expressing NK-cell markers. That report notes: For TCR beta, cDNA was produced by 5'RACE template switching with UMIs. Seropositivity for HCMV was found in seven of the eight sequenced donors, with one seronegative. An anti-gamma-delta TCR antibody was added in several experiments. It restricted sorting to alpha-beta TCR-expressing T cells. Dominant NKG2C+ clonotypes in 6 or 7 donors made up about 1.0-7.0% of CD8+ T cells. Unclear, still, was the HCMV specificity of the expanded NKG2C+ T cell clones.

The TCR comes from a man in his fifties who received an inactivated influenza vaccine. Source: PBMCs from blood, taken on the day of vaccination. The V and J genes are TRBV12-3 or TRBV12-4 and TRBJ2-7, with D possibly called TRBD1 or TRBD2 (7 bases each). In DNA, the CDR3 is TGTGCCAGCAGTTCCCTGGGGAGGGGGCAAGCCCTGTACTTC. It codes for CASSSLGRGQALYF.